What follows are 9 T cell receptor beta chains derived from one specimen sequenced in a study of shared clonotypes between healthy human individuals. Libraries were prepared by immunoSEQ multiplex PCR; TCRdb keeps only in-frame clonotypes and omits some of them. Of 730,000 or so clones listed, about two thirds are singletons. Sequencing input: memory CD4+ T cells sorted from blood. The subset was: CD45RA-negative fraction. These receptors originate from a woman under 40 in good health.

The table lists this clone with a few counts. The rearrangement joins TRBV28 to TRBJ1-3, with D tentatively TRBD1 (5 bases). The germline V gene encodes CDR1 MDHEN and CDR2 SYDVKM. V was cut by 7 bases and J by 4 bases, with 14 bases left in between. CDR3 length: 14 amino acids. This chain's CDR3 is CASTSAGGGNTIYF. CDR3 sequence (DNA): TGTGCCAGCACCTCAGCGGGGGGAGGAAACACCATATATTTT.

This clone turned up a few times. The rearrangement uses TRBV27 and TRBJ2-7, with unresolved D. The germline gives CDR1 MNHEY, CDR2 SMNVEV (reference sequence). The CDR3 has 13 residues. V shed 5 bases and J shed 3 bases, with 11 bases lying between them. This CDR3 reads CASSLRVYYEQYF. Here the CDR3 DNA reads TGTGCCAGCAGTCTCCGGGTCTACTACGAGCAGTACTTC.

This sequence joins TRBV5-1 and TRBJ2-1, with 8 bases that match TRBD1. CDR1 SGHRS and CDR2 YFSETQ come from the germline V gene. This CDR3 has 14 residues. J gave up 7 bases and V 4 bases, and 7 bases lay outside the gene matches. The CDR3 bases are TGCGCCAGCAGCGCAGGACAGGGTTGGAATGAGCAGTTCTTC. It translates to CASSAGQGWNEQFF.

For this clone: This same CDR3 is encoded by further DNA sequences in the sample. The chain carries TRBV2 and TRBJ2-2; D remains ambiguous. This CDR3 has 13 amino acids. V shed 4 bases and J shed 6 bases, with 9 bases lying between them. Germline assignment: CDR1 SNHLY and CDR2 FYNNEI. The CDR3 DNA reads TGTGCCAGCAGTGGGACCGGTGCCGGGGAGCTGTTTTTT. Translated, it gives CASSGTGAGELFF.

The chain recombines TRBV10-3 with TRBJ2-7; D is uncertain. Deletions cut 2 bases from V and 6 bases from J, with 5 bases between. The V gene's germline CDR1 is ENHRY and CDR2 SYGVKD. This CDR3 is built from 11 residues. The CDR3, as DNA: TGTGCCATCAGTGAGACGTCCGAGCAGTACTTC. Its protein product is CAISETSEQYF.

Comments on this clone: This may be a read error, as it is one base from a much larger clone. V gene TRBV2 combines with J gene TRBJ1-5; 10 nucleotides align to TRBD1. V lost 6 bases to trimming and J lost 2 bases; unmatched junction nucleotides: 1. The germline V gene encodes CDR1 SNHLY and CDR2 FYNNEI. The CDR3 has 14 residues. CDR3 loop: CASRGTGGNQPQHF. For the CDR3, the DNA is TGTGCCAGCAGAGGGACAGGGGGCAATCAGCCCCAGCATTTT.

V usage is TRBV7-6 and J usage is TRBJ2-2; D gene uncertain. Germline lookup yields CDR1 SGHVS and CDR2 FNYEAQ. The CDR3 has 14 amino acids. V lost 1 base to trimming and J lost 0 bases, with 3 bases between them. CDR3 sequence: CASSLGANTGELFF. In DNA form, the CDR3 reads TGTGCCAGCAGCTTAGGTGCGAACACCGGGGAGCTGTTTTTT.

In this sample, this clone turned up once. The rearrangement joins TRBV11-2 to TRBJ2-3; 9 bases match TRBD2. The CDR3 has 16 amino acids. With V trimmed by 4 bases and J by 6 bases, 11 bases remained unmatched. Germline loops: CDR1 SGHAT, CDR2 FQNNGV. CDR3 sequence (DNA): TGTGCCAGCAGCTCGGGACTAGCCGGTTTGGCCGATACGCAGTATTTT. Translated: CASSSGLAGLADTQYF.

This clone was detected many times. This chain joins TRBV19 and TRBJ2-3, with 7 bases identical to TRBD1. The CDR3 has 14 residues. V was pared by 7 bases and J by 4 bases, with 8 bases of the junction left unmatched. In germline, CDR1 is LNHDA, CDR2 SQIVND (reference sequence). Here the CDR3 reads CASTSGQASDTQYF. The CDR3 DNA reads TGTGCCAGTACCAGCGGACAGGCCTCAGATACGCAGTATTTT.